These 2 T cell receptor beta chains originate from one sample sequenced in a study of metastatic and nonmetastatic thyroid tumors. TCRdb re-called the PCR reads through MiXCR. The sample consists of roughly 30,000 clones, about 20% of them appearing once. None of the patients had undergone any treatment ahead of thyroid surgery. Sequenced material: blood. All receptors come from a female donor with papillary thyroid cancer or a benign thyroid nodule (not recorded which). Some clones in this sample may be carry-over from other donors' samples.

The chain carries TRBV5-1 and TRBJ1-1; D is undetermined. Trimming took 1 base from V and 5 from J, leaving 15 bases between them. This CDR3 has 15 residues. Germline V gene lookup returns CDR1 SGHRS and CDR2 YFSETQ. CDR3 sequence reads: CASSLSARFKTEAFF. As DNA, the CDR3 is TGCGCCAGCAGCTTGAGTGCTAGGTTCAAGACTGAAGCTTTCTTT.

This clone occurred many times. The chain combines TRBV3-1 with TRBJ2-3; 16 bases line up with TRBD2. Looked up from germline, CDR1 is LGHDT and CDR2 is YNNKEL (reference sequence). The V gene end was trimmed by 4 bases and the J gene end by 6 bases; junction bases not matched to a gene: 10. The CDR3 runs to 18 residues. CDR3 region: CASSRNAGTSGRVDTQYF. The CDR3 DNA reads as TGTGCCAGCAGCCGGAATGCCGGGACTAGCGGGAGGGTGGATACGCAGTATTTT.